This T cell receptor (beta chain) is drawn from a study of cytomegalovirus exposure and HLA in healthy donors. Study-level background: Sequencing of around 200 million T cells in an earlier analysis found 100 million to 140 million unique TCR beta sequences. Study findings and constraints: A few chains linked to CMV were shown in vitro to be specific for CMV antigens. In a later analysis, a missense DCLRE1C variant was linked to TCR beta V- and J-gene trimming.

Amplification used 60 Vbeta primers and 13 Jbeta primers. Generated by immunoSEQ multiplex PCR, the TCRdb table keeps only in-frame clones and is missing some. The data contain some 110,000 clones, roughly three quarters of them seen just once; the ten biggest clones take up 2.5% to 3.5%. The CDR3 length is 15 residues. Germline assignment: CDR1 SNHLY and CDR2 FYNNEI. V lost 4 bases and J lost 4; bases outside the gene matches: 9. Healthy people donating bone marrow made up the donors. Comment on this clone: Its antigen is as yet unknown.

The sequence was obtained from a man aged 25-45 years in good health and CMV-seronegative. Source material: PBMCs. This chain joins TRBV2 and TRBJ1-1; 7 nucleotides line up with TRBD1. CDR3 sequence reads: CASSVQGGAGTEAFF. The CDR3 bases are TGTGCCAGCAGTGTTCAAGGGGGCGCCGGCACTGAAGCTTTCTTT.